Shown below are 24 T cell receptor beta chains from a single sample sequenced in a study of blood T cell repertoires in COVID-19. The protocol was immunoSEQ multiplex PCR, while the TCRdb copy is restricted to in-frame clones and leaves out a portion. The repertoire has 200,000 to 250,000 clones, about nine tenths of them found once; the top ten carry around 2%. The sequencing sample was made of peripheral blood. The receptors originated from a man aged 30-40 years who had recovered from COVID-19.

CDR3 sequence (DNA): TGCGCCAGCAGCCATAACCGGGACAGCCCCTACAATGAGCAGTTCTTC. This gives the protein CASSHNRDSPYNEQFF. The V call is TRBV4-3, the J call TRBJ2-1; 7 nucleotides align to TRBD1. Losses at the gene ends were 3 bases for V and 2 bases for J; bases not matched to a gene: 7. CDR1 and CDR2 from the germline V gene are LGHNA and YSLEER. The CDR3 is 16 amino acids.

The CDR3 protein is CATSRKSGGGTDTQYF. The CDR3 nucleotides read TGTGCCACCAGCAGGAAGAGCGGGGGTGGCACAGATACGCAGTATTTT. The rearrangement links TRBV15 to TRBJ2-3, with 8 bases matching TRBD2. J was trimmed by 1 base and V by 3 bases; bases with no gene match: 6. Germline CDR1 reads LNHNV; CDR2 reads YYDKDF (reference sequence). The CDR3 is made up of 16 amino acids.

The chain links TRBV19 to TRBJ2-5; 14 bases agree with TRBD2. V trimming: 4 bases; J trimming: 5 bases; junction bases outside the gene matches: 12. The CDR3 totals 18 residues. Per the germline V gene, CDR1 is LNHDA and CDR2 is SQIVND (reference sequence). Written as DNA, the CDR3 is TGTGCCAGTAGTAGCCCGGGACTAGCGGGGGCGCGATGGGAGACCCAGTACTTC. Amino acids: CASSSPGLAGARWETQYF.

CDR3 sequence (DNA): TGTGCCAGATCCCAGGCTGGCGGGGGGACCTACGAGCAGTACTTC. As protein: CARSQAGGGTYEQYF. The rearrangement joins TRBV19 to TRBJ2-7; 8 bases are a match to TRBD2. The V and J ends lost 9 bases and 2 bases, in that order; junction bases with no gene match: 12. CDR3 length: 15 amino acids. Germline CDR1 reads LNHDA; CDR2 reads SQIVND (reference sequence).

V is TRBV7-6 and J is TRBJ2-7; 8 bases agree with TRBD2. Unmatched junction bases numbered 5, after V lost 4 bases and J lost 0 bases. Germline V gene lookup returns CDR1 SGHVS and CDR2 FNYEAQ. The CDR3 is 15 amino acids. The chain's CDR3 is CASSYSGVSSYEQYF. The CDR3 DNA follows: TGTGCCAGCAGCTATAGCGGGGTAAGCTCCTACGAGCAGTACTTC. Full variable domain (rest looked up from reference TRBV7-6 and TRBJ2-7): GAGVSQSPRYKVTKRGQDVALRCDPISGHVSLYWYRQALGQGPEFLTYFNYEAQQDKSGLPNDRFSAERPEGSISTLTIQRTEQRDSAMYRCASSYSGVSSYEQYFGPGTRLTVT.

The V call is TRBV9, the J call TRBJ2-1; unclear D gene. This CDR3 has 12 residues. V was pared by 0 bases and J by 6 bases, with 4 bases between. Germline assignment: CDR1 SGDLS and CDR2 YYNGEE. CDR3 in DNA: TGTGCCAGCAGCGTAGCGGGCAATGAGCAGTTCTTC. The encoded protein is CASSVAGNEQFF.

The chain is built from TRBV5-1 and TRBJ1-6; D perhaps matches TRBD1 (5 bases). Per the germline V gene, CDR1 is SGHRS and CDR2 is YFSETQ. The CDR3 has 15 residues. V lost 0 bases to trimming and J lost 2 bases, with 6 bases between them. CDR3 nucleotides: TGCGCCAGCAGCTTGGTGACAGCCTATAATTCACCCCTCCACTTT. Protein product: CASSLVTAYNSPLHF.

This rearrangement joins TRBV27 to TRBJ1-5, with D maybe TRBD1 (5 bases). Germline V gene lookup returns CDR1 MNHEY and CDR2 SMNVEV (reference sequence). V was trimmed by 6 bases and J by 4 bases, leaving 13 bases between them. The CDR3 sequence is 14 residues long. CDR3 sequence: CASSLRGTNQPQHF. The CDR3 DNA follows: TGTGCCAGCAGCCTTCGGGGGACTAATCAGCCCCAGCATTTT.

The chain uses TRBV12-3 or TRBV12-4 and TRBJ1-1; no definite D call. V was cut by 4 bases and J by 4 bases, with 10 bases left in between. The CDR3 extends over 13 amino acids. The CDR3 is CASSSTVGTEAFF. The DNA for the CDR3 is TGTGCCAGCAGTTCAACAGTGGGCACTGAAGCTTTCTTT.

The rearrangement uses TRBV5-1 and TRBJ1-2; D is ambiguous. Germline V gene sequence: CDR1 SGHRS, CDR2 YFSETQ. The CDR3 contains 14 residues. The V gene lost 0 bases and the J gene lost 14 bases, with 20 bases spanning the gap. The CDR3: CASSLVPVTSHKTF. In nucleotides, the CDR3 is TGCGCCAGCAGCTTGGTCCCCGTGACAAGCCATAAGACCTTC.

V usage is TRBV19 and J usage is TRBJ2-2; D remains unclear. In germline, CDR1 is LNHDA, CDR2 SQIVND (reference sequence). Between the trimmed V and J ends, which lost 2 bases and 0 bases, there was a span of 13 bases. This CDR3 spans 17 amino acids. The CDR3 reads CASSILRQVANTGELFF. The DNA of the CDR3 is TGTGCCAGTAGTATATTACGCCAGGTCGCGAACACCGGGGAGCTGTTTTTT.

This rearrangement joins TRBV10-1 to TRBJ2-3; TRBD2 matches 10 bases. This CDR3 is 17 amino acids long. The V gene end was trimmed by 4 bases and the J gene end by 7 bases; junction bases not matched to a gene: 14. Germline V gene sequence: CDR1 WNHNN, CDR2 SYGVQD (reference sequence). Here the CDR3 reads CASSGPTSGGALNTQYF. Here the CDR3 DNA reads TGCGCCAGCAGTGGACCAACCAGCGGGGGGGCCTTAAATACGCAGTATTTT.

The DNA of the CDR3 is TGTGCCAGCAGTGAAAGGCAGGGACTATATAGCAATCAGCCCCAGCATTTT. It encodes CASSERQGLYSNQPQHF. The rearrangement links TRBV2 to TRBJ1-5, with D possibly matching TRBD1 (5 bases). The germline V gene encodes CDR1 SNHLY and CDR2 FYNNEI. This CDR3 contains 17 residues. V lost 2 bases, J lost 0 bases, and 14 bases lay in between.

This clone was detected only once. The gene calls are TRBV10-2 and TRBJ1-2; no definite D call. CDR3 length: 13 amino acids. Looked up from germline, CDR1 is WSHSY and CDR2 is SAAADI. V was trimmed by 6 bases and J by 2 bases, leaving 10 bases between them. DNA of the CDR3: TGCGCCAGCAGCGACGGGGAGAACTATGGCTACACCTTC. As protein: CASSDGENYGYTF.

The chain carries TRBV19 and TRBJ2-1, with D maybe TRBD2 (5 bases). This CDR3 contains 15 residues. CDR1 LNHDA and CDR2 SQIVND come from the germline V gene (reference sequence). Trimming stripped 6 bases from V and 0 bases from J, with 12 bases between. The CDR3 region has the DNA TGTGCCAGTAGATTTGGGGAGAGCTCCTACAATGAGCAGTTCTTC. Its protein is CASRFGESSYNEQFF.

The chain recombines TRBV7-2 with TRBJ1-3, with D maybe TRBD1 (6 bases). This CDR3 comprises 14 residues. Germline V gene lookup returns CDR1 SGHTA and CDR2 FQGNSA. With 3 bases removed from V and 4 bases from J, the gap between germline ends came to 10 bases. CDR3 loop: CASSFGTTGNTIYF. The CDR3, as DNA: TGTGCCAGCAGCTTCGGGACAACAGGAAACACCATATATTTT.

The chain employs TRBV7-9 and TRBJ1-1; maybe TRBD1 (5 bases). Germline V lookup: CDR1 SEHNR, CDR2 FQNEAQ (reference sequence). Trimming pared 1 base from V and 0 bases from J, leaving 12 bases between. This CDR3 has 16 amino acids. The CDR3 DNA sequence: TGTGCCAGCAGCTTAGAAATCGGGGGGATGAACACTGAAGCTTTCTTT. Amino acids: CASSLEIGGMNTEAFF. The full variable domain, rest sourced from reference TRBV7-9 and TRBJ1-1, is DTGVSQNPRHKITKRGQNVTFRCDPISEHNRLYWYRQTLGQGPEFLTYFQNEAQLEKSRLLSDRFSAERPKGSFSTLEIQRTEQGDSAMYLCASSLEIGGMNTEAFFGQGTRLTVV.

V is TRBV6-5 and J is TRBJ2-5, with 8 bases matching TRBD2. The germline gives CDR1 MNHEY, CDR2 SVGAGI. The junction had 7 bases not matched to a gene; V was cut back by 2 bases and J by 5 bases. The CDR3 contains 15 residues. The DNA for the CDR3 is TGTGCCAGCAGTTACCGCGGGGGGAGAGGGGAGACCCAGTACTTC. Its protein is CASSYRGGRGETQYF.

The V and J genes are TRBV27 and TRBJ1-4; 9 bases match TRBD1. Germline V gene sequence: CDR1 MNHEY, CDR2 SMNVEV (reference sequence). CDR3 length: 20 residues. V trimming: 0 bases; J trimming: 6 bases; junction bases outside the gene matches: 17. The CDR3 DNA is TGTGCCAGCAGTTTATCGGGACCGGGACAGGGCTGGATCAGAGATGAAAAACTGTTTTTT. This codes for CASSLSGPGQGWIRDEKLFF.

Note on this clone: The identical CDR3 is also encoded by other nucleotide sequences in the sample. J is TRBJ1-2 and V is TRBV19; no clear D gene. V was clipped by 3 bases and J by 4 bases, with 3 bases between them. The CDR3 has 11 residues. CDR1 and CDR2 from the germline V gene are LNHDA and SQIVND (reference sequence). CDR3 loop: CASSIVYGYTF. The CDR3 bases are TGTGCCAGTAGTATCGTCTATGGCTACACCTTC.

Only a few counts were recorded for this clone. The gene calls are TRBV5-4 and TRBJ1-3, with D unresolved. Germline lookup yields CDR1 SGHNT and CDR2 YYREEE (reference sequence). The CDR3 covers 14 residues. V lost 3 bases and J 4 bases, leaving 11 bases between the germline ends. CDR3 nucleotides: TGTGCCAGCAGCTCCCCTTTAGAAGGAAACACCATATATTTT. Residues: CASSSPLEGNTIYF.

The CDR3, as DNA: TGTGCCAGCAGCTCTCAGGGGACTGAAGCTTTCTTT. It encodes CASSSQGTEAFF. This chain joins TRBV13 and TRBJ1-1; D may be TRBD1 (6 bases). The CDR3 runs to 12 residues. Trimming pared 4 bases from V and 5 bases from J, leaving 8 bases between. Germline V gene lookup returns CDR1 PRHDT and CDR2 FYEKMQ (reference sequence).

V gene TRBV6-5 combines with J gene TRBJ2-7, with a tentative D call TRBD1 (6 bases). Germline CDR1 is MNHEY and CDR2 is SVGAGI. Trimming pared 11 bases from V and 7 bases from J, leaving 24 bases between. The CDR3 sequence is 14 residues long. CDR3 DNA: TGTGCCTCATACCGGGCCACCCTAGGGGGTGAGCAGTACTTC. It encodes CASYRATLGGEQYF.

This clone was recorded only once. The gene calls are TRBV4-3 and TRBJ1-1; weak D call: TRBD1 (5 bases). CDR3 length: 16 residues. Between the trimmed V and J ends, which lost 0 bases and 6 bases, there was a span of 17 bases. Germline V gives CDR1 LGHNA, CDR2 YSLEER. The CDR3 loop reads CASSQDHLRLGAEAFF. The CDR3 DNA is TGCGCCAGCAGCCAAGACCACCTAAGATTAGGGGCTGAAGCTTTCTTT.